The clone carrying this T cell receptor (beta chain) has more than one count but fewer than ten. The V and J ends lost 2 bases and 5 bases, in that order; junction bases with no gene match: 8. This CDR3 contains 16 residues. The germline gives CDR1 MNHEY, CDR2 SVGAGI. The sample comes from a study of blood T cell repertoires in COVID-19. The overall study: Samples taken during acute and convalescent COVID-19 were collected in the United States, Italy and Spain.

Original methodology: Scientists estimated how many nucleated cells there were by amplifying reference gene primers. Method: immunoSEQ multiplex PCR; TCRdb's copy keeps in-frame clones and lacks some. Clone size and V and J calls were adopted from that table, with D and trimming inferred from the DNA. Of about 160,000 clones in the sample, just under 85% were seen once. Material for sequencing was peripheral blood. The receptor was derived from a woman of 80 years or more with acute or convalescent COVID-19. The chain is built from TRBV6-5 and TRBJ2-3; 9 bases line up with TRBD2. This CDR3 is CASSYEPAGGVDTQYF. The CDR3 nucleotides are TGTGCCAGCAGTTACGAGCCAGCGGGAGGAGTAGATACGCAGTATTTT.